This T cell receptor (beta chain) comes out of a study of shared clonotypes between healthy human individuals. General study points: Four donors had around 5% of their naive CD4 clonotypes in common.

Regarding this clone: The antigen remains undetermined.

Per the germline V gene, CDR1 is MDHEN and CDR2 is SYDVKM. The V and J ends lost 5 bases and 0 bases, in that order; junction bases with no gene match: 9. CDR3 length equals 17 residues. Assay: immunoSEQ multiplex PCR; the TCRdb copy retains only in-frame clones and omits some. Seen here are roughly 1,000,000 clones, 75% to 85% observed once, and the top ten hold approximately 0.56%. This clonotype originated in a man younger than 35 in good health. Some clones in this sample may be carry-over from other donors' samples. Sequencing used memory CD4+ T cells from PBMCs. Subset specified: CD45RA-negative fraction. The chain uses TRBV28 and TRBJ2-1, with 8 bases aligning to TRBD2. CDR3 DNA sequence: TGTGCCAGCAGTCCCCCCAGCGGGAGACGCTCCTACAATGAGCAGTTCTTC. This translates into CASSPPSGRRSYNEQFF.